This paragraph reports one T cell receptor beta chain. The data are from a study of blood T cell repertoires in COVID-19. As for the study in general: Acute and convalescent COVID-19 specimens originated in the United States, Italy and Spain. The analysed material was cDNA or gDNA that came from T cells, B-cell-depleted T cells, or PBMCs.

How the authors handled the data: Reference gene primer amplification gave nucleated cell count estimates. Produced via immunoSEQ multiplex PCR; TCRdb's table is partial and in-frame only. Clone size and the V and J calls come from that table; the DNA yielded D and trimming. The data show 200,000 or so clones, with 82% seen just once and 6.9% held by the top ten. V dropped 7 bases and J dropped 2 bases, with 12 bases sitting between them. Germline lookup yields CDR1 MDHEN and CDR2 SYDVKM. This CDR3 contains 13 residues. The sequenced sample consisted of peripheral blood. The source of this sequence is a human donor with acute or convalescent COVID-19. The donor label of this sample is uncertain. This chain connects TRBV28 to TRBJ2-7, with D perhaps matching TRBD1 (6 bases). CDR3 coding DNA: TGTGCCAGCAAGGGGCAGGGGACCTACGAGCAGTACTTC. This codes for CASKGQGTYEQYF.